The sequence of this T cell receptor (beta chain) was determined in a study of blood T cells in healthy people across ages. Findings of the study overall: TCR beta diversity was tightly associated with the proportion of naive T cells. CMV status of donors was unknown, possibly confounding expanded clonotype changes. Per million T cells, TCR beta diversity dropped about linearly as age rose.

Of note for this clonotype: Antigen: not known.

The CDR3 is made up of 15 amino acids. Per germline, CDR1 DFQATT and CDR2 SNEGSKA (reference sequence). A second PCR of 7 to 11 cycles used a sample-barcoded 5' primer and a J-beta primer mix. Tagging of each cDNA molecule was performed by a template-switch adaptor with 12 random nucleotides. TCRdb independently ran MiXCR on the 5' RACE reads; one entry per CDR3 protein. The sample holds about 1 million distinct CDR3 sequences, 40% to 55% seen once. The rearrangement joins TRBV20-1 to TRBJ2-4, with 10 bases identical to TRBD2. The J call may be mistaken, given a closer DNA end match to TRBJ2-7. Specimen: blood. The sequence came from a woman aged 55-69 years in good health. CDR3 sequence reads: CSAPGSLAGEDEQYF. The CDR3 nucleotides are TGCAGTGCCCCCGGGAGCCTAGCGGGAGAAGACGAGCAGTACTTC.